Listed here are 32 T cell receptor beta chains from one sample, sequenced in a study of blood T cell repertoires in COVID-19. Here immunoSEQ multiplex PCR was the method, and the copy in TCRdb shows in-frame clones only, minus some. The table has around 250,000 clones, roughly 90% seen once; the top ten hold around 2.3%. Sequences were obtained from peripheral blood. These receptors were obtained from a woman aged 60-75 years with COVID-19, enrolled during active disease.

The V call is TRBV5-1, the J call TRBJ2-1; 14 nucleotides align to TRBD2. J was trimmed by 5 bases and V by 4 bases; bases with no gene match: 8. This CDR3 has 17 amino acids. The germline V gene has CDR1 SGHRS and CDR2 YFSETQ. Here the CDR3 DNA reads TGCGCCAGCAGCCCCGGACTAGCGGGGGGACACAACAATGAGCAGTTCTTC. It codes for CASSPGLAGGHNNEQFF. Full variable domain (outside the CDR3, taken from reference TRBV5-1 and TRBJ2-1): KAGVTQTPRYLIKTRGQQVTLSCSPISGHRSVSWYQQTPGQGLQFLFEYFSETQRNKGNFPGRFSGRQFSNSRSEMNVSTLELGDSALYLCASSPGLAGGHNNEQFFGPGTRLTVL.

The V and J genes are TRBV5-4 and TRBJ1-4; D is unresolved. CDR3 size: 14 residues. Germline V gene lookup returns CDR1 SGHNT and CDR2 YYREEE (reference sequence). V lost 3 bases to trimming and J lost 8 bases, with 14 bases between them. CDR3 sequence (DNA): TGTGCCAGCAGCTCCGGAACCTCGGGGGAAAAACTGTTTTTT. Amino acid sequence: CASSSGTSGEKLFF.

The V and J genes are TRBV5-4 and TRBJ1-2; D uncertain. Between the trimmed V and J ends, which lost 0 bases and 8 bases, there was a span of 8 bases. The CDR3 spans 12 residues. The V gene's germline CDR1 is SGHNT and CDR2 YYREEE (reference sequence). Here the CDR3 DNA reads TGTGCCAGCAGCTTGGCTACAGCCGGCTACACCTTC. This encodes CASSLATAGYTF.

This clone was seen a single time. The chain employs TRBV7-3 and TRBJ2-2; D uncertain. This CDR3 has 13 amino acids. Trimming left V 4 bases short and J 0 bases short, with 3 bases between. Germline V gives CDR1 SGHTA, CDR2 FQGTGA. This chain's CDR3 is CASSSANTGELFF. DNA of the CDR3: TGTGCCAGCAGCTCTGCGAACACCGGGGAGCTGTTTTTT.

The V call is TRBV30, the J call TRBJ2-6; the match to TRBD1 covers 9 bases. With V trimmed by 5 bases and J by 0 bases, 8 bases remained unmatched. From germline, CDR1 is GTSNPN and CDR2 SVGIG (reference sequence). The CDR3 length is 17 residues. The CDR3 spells CAWGDRAHISGANVLTF. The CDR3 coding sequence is TGTGCCTGGGGGGACAGGGCCCATATCTCTGGGGCCAACGTCCTGACTTTC.

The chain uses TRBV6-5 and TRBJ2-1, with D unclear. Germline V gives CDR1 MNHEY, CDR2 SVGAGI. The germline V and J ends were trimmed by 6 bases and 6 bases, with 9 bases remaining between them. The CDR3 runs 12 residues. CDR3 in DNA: TGTGCCAGCAGCCGGAGAGGCAATGAGCAGTTCTTC. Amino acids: CASSRRGNEQFF.

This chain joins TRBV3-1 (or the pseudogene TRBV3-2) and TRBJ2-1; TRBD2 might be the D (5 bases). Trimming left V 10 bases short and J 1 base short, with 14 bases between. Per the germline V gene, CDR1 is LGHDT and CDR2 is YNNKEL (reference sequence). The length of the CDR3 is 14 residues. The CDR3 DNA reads TGTGCCATCAAGGACTCGGGGTCCTACAATGAGCAGTTCTTC. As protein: CAIKDSGSYNEQFF.

In DNA, the CDR3 is TGTGCCACCCAGAGCCGGGACAGGGGTAATTCACCCCTCCACTTT. It codes for CATQSRDRGNSPLHF. This sequence joins TRBV19 and TRBJ1-6, with 10 bases identical to TRBD1. J was trimmed by 6 bases and V by 10 bases; bases with no gene match: 9. The CDR3 has 15 residues. CDR1 LNHDA and CDR2 SQIVND come from the germline V gene (reference sequence).

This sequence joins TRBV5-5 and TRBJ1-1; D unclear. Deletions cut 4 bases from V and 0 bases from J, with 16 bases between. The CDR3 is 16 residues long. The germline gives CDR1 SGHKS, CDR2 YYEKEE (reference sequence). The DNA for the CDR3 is TGTGCCAGCAGCCGGCCGCTGAGGAACATGAACACTGAAGCTTTCTTT. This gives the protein CASSRPLRNMNTEAFF.

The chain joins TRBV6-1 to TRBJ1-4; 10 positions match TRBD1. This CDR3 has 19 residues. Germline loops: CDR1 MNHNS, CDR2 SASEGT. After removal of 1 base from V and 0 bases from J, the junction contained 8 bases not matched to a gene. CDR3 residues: CASSEVWTGGFTTNEKLFF. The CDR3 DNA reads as TGTGCCAGCAGTGAAGTGTGGACAGGGGGTTTCACAACTAATGAAAAACTGTTTTTT.

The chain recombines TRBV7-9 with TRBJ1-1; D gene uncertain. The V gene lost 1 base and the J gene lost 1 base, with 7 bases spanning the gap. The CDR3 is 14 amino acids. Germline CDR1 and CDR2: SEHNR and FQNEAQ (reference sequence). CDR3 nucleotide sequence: TGTGCCAGCAGCTTAGTGATAGAGAACACTGAAGCTTTCTTT. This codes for CASSLVIENTEAFF.

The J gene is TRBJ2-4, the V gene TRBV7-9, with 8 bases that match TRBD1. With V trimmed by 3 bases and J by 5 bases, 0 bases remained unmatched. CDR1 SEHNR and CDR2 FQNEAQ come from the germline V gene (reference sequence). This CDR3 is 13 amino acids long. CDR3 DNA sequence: TGTGCCAGCAGCTTGACAGGGGAAAACATTCAGTACTTC. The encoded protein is CASSLTGENIQYF. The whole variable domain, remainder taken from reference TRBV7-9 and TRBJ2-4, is DTGVSQNPRHKITKRGQNVTFRCDPISEHNRLYWYRQTLGQGPEFLTYFQNEAQLEKSRLLSDRFSAERPKGSFSTLEIQRTEQGDSAMYLCASSLTGENIQYFGAGTRLSVL.

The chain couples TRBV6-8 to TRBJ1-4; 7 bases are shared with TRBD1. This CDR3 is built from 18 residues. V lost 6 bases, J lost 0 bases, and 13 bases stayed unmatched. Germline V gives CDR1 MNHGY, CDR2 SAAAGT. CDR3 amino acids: CASRSTPGTDTTNEKLFF. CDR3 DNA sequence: TGTGCCAGCAGGTCCACCCCCGGGACAGACACAACTAATGAAAAACTGTTTTTT.

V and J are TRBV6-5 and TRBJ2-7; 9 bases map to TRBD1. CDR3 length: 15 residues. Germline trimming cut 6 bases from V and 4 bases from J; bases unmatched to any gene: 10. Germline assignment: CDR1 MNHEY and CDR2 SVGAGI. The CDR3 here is CASRTHRGHQYEQYF. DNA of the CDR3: TGTGCCAGCAGAACTCACAGGGGGCATCAATACGAGCAGTACTTC.

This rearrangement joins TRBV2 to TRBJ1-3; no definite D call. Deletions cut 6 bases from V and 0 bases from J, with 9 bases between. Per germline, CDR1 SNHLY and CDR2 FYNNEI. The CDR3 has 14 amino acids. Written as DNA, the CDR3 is TGTGCCAGCAGGGGCCGCCTCTCTGGAAACACCATATATTTT. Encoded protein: CASRGRLSGNTIYF.

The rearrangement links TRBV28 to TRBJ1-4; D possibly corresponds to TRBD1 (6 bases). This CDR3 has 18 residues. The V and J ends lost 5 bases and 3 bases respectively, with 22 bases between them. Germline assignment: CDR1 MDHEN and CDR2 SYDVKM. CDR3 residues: CASSPRGGAQIANEKLFF. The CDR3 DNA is TGTGCCAGCAGTCCCCGTGGGGGGGCGCAGATAGCTAATGAAAAACTGTTTTTT.

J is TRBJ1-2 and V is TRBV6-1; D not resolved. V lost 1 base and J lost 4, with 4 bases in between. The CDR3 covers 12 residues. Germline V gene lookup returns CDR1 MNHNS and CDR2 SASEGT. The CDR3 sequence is CASSEDSYGYTF. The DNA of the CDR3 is TGTGCCAGCAGTGAAGACAGCTATGGCTACACCTTC.

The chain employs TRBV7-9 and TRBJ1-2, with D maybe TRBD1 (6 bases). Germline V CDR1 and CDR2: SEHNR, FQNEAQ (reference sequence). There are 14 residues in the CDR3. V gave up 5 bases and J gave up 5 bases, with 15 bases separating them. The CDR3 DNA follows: TGTGCCAGCAGCGCCACCGGACAGTCTTATGGCTACACCTTC. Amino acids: CASSATGQSYGYTF. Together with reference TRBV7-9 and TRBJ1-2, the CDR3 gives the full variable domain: DTGVSQNPRHKITKRGQNVTFRCDPISEHNRLYWYRQTLGQGPEFLTYFQNEAQLEKSRLLSDRFSAERPKGSFSTLEIQRTEQGDSAMYLCASSATGQSYGYTFGSGTRLTVV.

The CDR3 nucleotides are TGTGCCGCGGCGGACAGGGTCGATTCTGAAGCTTTCTTT. Its translation is CAAADRVDSEAFF. The chain combines TRBV10-3 with TRBJ1-1; TRBD1 matches at 8 bases. The CDR3 contains 13 residues. Trimming removed 11 bases from V and 6 bases from J; junction bases left unmatched: 11. The germline gives CDR1 ENHRY, CDR2 SYGVKD.

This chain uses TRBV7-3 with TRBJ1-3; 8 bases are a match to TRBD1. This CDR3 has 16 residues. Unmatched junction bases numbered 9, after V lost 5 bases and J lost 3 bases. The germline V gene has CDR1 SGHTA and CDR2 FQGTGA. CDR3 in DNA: TGTGCCAGCAGCAGCCCGGACAGGGATTGTGGAAACACCATATATTTT. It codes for CASSSPDRDCGNTIYF.

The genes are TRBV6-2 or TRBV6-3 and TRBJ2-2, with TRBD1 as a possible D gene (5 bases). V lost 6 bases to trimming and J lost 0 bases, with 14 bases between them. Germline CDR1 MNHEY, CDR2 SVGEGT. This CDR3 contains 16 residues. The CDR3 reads CASSLSGHANTGELFF. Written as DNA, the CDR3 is TGTGCCAGCAGCTTATCCGGACATGCGAACACCGGGGAGCTGTTTTTT.

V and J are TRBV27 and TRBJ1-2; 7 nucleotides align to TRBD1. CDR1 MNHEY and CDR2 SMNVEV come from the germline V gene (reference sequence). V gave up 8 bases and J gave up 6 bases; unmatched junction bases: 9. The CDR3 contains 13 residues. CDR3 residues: CASPWTGPNGYTF. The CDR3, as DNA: TGTGCCAGCCCGTGGACAGGCCCTAATGGCTACACCTTC.

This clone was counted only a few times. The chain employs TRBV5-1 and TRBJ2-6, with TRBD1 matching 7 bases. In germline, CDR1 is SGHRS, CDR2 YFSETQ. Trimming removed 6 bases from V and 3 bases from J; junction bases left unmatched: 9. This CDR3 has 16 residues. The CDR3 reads CASTPGTADGANVLTF. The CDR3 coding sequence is TGCGCCAGCACCCCAGGGACAGCGGATGGGGCCAACGTCCTGACTTTC.

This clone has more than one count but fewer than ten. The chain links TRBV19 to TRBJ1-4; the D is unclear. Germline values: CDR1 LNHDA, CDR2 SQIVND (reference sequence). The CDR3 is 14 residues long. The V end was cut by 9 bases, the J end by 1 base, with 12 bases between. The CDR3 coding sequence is TGTGCCAGCTCGGGGTTCAGAACTAATGAAAAACTGTTTTTT. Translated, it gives CASSGFRTNEKLFF. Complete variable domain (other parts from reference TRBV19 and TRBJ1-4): DGGITQSPKYLFRKEGQNVTLSCEQNLNHDAMYWYRQDPGQGLRLIYYSQIVNDFQKGDIAEGYSVSREKKESFPLTVTSAQKNPTAFYLCASSGFRTNEKLFFGSGTQLSVL.

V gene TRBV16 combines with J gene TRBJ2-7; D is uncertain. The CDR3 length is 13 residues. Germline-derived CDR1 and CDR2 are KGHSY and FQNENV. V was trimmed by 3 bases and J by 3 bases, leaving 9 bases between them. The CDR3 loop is CASSHNTLYEQYF. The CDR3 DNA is TGTGCCAGCAGCCACAACACGCTCTACGAGCAGTACTTC.

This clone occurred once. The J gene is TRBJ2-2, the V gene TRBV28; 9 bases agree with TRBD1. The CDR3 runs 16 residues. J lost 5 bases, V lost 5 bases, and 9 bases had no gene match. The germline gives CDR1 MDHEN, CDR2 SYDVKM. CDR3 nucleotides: TGTGCCAGCAGTCCCCTGAACAGGGGGCGGACCGGGGAGCTGTTTTTT. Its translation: CASSPLNRGRTGELFF.

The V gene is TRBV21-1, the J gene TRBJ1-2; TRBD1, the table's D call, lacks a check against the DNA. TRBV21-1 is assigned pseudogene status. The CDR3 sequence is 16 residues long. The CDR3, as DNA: TGTGCCAGCAGCAAAGCCTACCTTCAGGGGACGGATGGCTACACCTTC. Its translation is CASSKAYLQGTDGYTF.

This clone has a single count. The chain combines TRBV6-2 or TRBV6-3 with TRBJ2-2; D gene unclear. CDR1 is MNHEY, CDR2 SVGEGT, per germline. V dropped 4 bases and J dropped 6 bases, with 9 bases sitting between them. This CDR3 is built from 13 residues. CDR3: CASSLRNSGELFF. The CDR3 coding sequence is TGTGCCAGCAGTTTGCGGAATTCCGGGGAGCTGTTTTTT.

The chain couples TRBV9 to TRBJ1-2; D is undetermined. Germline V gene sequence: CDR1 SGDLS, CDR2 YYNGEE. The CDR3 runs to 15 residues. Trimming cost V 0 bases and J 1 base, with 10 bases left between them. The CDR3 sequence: CASSVDPGDNYGYTF. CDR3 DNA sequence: TGTGCCAGCAGCGTAGACCCCGGGGATAACTATGGCTACACCTTC.

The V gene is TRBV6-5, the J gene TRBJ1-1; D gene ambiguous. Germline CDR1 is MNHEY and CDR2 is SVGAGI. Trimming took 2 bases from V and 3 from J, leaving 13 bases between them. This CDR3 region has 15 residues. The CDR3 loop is CASSYESSRDTEAFF. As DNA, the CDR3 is TGTGCCAGCAGTTACGAGTCGTCAAGAGACACTGAAGCTTTCTTT.

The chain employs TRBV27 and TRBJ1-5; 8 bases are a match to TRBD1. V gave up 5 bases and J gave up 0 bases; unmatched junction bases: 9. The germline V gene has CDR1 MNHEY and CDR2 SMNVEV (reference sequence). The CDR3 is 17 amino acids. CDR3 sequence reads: CASSPAGDRYSNQPQHF. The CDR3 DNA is TGTGCCAGCAGTCCCGCCGGGGACAGGTATAGCAATCAGCCCCAGCATTTT.

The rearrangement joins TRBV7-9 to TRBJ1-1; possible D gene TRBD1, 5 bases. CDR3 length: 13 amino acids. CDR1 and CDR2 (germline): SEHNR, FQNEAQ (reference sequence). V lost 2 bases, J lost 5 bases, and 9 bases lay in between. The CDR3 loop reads CASSLTGETEAFF. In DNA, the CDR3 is TGTGCCAGCAGCTTAACGGGGGAAACTGAAGCTTTCTTT.